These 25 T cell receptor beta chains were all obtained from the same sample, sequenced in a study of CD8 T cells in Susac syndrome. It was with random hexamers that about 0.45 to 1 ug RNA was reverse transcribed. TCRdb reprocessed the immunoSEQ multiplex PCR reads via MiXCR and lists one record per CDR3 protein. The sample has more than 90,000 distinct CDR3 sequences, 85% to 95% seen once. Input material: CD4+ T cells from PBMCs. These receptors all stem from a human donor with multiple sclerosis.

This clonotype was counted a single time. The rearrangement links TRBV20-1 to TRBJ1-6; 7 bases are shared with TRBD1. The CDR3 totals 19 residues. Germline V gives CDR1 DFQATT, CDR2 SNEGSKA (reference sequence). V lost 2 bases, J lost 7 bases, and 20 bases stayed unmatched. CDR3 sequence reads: CSARLPRMGTGQKNSPLHF. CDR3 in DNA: TGCAGTGCTAGACTCCCTCGGATGGGTACGGGACAGAAGAATTCACCCCTCCACTTT.

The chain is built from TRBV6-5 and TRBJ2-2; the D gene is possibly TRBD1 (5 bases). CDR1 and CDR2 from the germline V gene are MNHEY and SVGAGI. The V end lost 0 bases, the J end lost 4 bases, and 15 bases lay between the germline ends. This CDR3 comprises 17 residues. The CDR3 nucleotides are TGTGCCAGCAGTTACTCCGTTGGCCTAGGGGCCACCGGGGAGCTGTTTTTT. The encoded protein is CASSYSVGLGATGELFF.

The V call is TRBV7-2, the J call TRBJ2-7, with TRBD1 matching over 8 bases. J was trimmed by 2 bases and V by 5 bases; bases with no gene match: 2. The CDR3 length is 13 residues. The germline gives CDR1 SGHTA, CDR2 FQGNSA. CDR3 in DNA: TGTGCCAGCAGCCGGGACAGGCCCTACGAGCAGTACTTC. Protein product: CASSRDRPYEQYF.

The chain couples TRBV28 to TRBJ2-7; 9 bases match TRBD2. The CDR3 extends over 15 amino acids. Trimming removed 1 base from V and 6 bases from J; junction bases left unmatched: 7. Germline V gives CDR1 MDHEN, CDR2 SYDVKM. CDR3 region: CASSLSVSGGIEQYF. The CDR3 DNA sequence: TGTGCCAGCAGTTTATCTGTTAGCGGGGGAATCGAGCAGTACTTC.

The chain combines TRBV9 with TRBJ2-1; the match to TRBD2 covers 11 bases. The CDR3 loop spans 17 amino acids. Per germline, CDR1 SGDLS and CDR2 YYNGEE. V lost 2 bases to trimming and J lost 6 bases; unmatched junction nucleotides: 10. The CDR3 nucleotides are TGTGCCAGCAGCGTCGGTACGACTAGCGGGGCTCGCAATGAGCAGTTCTTC. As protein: CASSVGTTSGARNEQFF.

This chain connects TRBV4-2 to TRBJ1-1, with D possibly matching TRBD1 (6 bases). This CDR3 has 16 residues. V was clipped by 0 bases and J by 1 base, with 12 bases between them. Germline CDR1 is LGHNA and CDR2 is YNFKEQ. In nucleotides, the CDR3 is TGTGCCAGCAGCCAAGATAGTGAGGGACAGAACACTGAAGCTTTCTTT. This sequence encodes CASSQDSEGQNTEAFF.

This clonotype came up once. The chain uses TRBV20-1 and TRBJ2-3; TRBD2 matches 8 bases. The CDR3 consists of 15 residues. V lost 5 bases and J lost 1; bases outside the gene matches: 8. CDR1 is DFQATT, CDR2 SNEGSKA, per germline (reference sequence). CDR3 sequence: CSAGNSGGRTDTQYF. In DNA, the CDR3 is TGCAGTGCTGGAAACAGCGGGGGCCGCACAGATACGCAGTATTTT.

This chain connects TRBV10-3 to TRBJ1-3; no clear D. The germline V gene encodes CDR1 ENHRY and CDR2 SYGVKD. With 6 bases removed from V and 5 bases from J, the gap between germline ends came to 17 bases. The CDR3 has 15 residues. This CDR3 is CAISPGDSKRNTIYF. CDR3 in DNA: TGTGCCATCAGCCCCGGGGATAGTAAGAGAAACACCATATATTTT.

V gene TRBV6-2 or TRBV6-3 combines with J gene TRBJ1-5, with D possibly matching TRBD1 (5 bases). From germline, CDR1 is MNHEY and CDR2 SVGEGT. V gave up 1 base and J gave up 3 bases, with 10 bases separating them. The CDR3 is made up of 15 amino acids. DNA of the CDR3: TGTGCCAGCAGTTACTACGGGGGTCTCAATCAGCCCCAGCATTTT. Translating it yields CASSYYGGLNQPQHF.

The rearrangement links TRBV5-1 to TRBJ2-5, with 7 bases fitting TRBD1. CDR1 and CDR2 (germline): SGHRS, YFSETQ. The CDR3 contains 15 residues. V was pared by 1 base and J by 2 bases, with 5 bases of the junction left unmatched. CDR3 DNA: TGCGCCAGCAGCTTGCGGGACAGCAAACAAGAGACCCAGTACTTC. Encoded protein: CASSLRDSKQETQYF.

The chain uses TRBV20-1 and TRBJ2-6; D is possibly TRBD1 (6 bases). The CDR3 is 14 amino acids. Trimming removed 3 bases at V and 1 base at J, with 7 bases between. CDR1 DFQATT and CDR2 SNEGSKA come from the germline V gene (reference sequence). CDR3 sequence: CSARDRSGANVLTF. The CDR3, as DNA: TGCAGTGCTAGGGACAGATCTGGGGCCAACGTCCTGACTTTC.

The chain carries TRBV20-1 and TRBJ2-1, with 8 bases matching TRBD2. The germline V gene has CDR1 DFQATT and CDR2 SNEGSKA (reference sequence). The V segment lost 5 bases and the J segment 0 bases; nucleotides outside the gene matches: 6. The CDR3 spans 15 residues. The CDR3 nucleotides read TGCAGTGCTCTCCAACTAGCGGCCTCCTACAATGAGCAGTTCTTC. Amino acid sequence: CSALQLAASYNEQFF.

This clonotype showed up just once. As DNA, the CDR3 is TGCAGTGCTAGTGGCCTAGCGGGTTTCGAAGAGACCCAGTACTTC. Translation gives CSASGLAGFEETQYF. The J gene is TRBJ2-5, the V gene TRBV20-1, with 8 bases matching TRBD2. The CDR3 has 15 amino acids. Germline V gene lookup returns CDR1 DFQATT and CDR2 SNEGSKA (reference sequence). The ends lost 3 bases at V and 3 bases at J; junction bases unmatched: 9.

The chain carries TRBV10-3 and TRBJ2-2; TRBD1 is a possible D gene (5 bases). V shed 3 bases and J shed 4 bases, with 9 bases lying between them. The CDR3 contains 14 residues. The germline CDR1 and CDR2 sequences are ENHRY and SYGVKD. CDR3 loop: CAISERQTTGELFF. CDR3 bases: TGTGCCATCAGTGAACGACAGACCACCGGGGAGCTGTTTTTT.

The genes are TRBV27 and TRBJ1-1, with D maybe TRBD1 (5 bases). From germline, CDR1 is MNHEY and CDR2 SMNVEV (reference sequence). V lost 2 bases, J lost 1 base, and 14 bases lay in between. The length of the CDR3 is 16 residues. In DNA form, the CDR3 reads TGTGCCAGCAGTTTACGGATGGGACCGAGGAACACTGAAGCTTTCTTT. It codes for CASSLRMGPRNTEAFF.

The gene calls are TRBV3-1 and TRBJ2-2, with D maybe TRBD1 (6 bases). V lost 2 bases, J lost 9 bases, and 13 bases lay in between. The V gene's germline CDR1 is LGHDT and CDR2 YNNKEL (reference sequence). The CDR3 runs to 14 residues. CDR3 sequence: CASSQKGGYRELFF. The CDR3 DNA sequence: TGTGCCAGCAGCCAAAAAGGGGGTTACAGGGAGCTGTTTTTT.

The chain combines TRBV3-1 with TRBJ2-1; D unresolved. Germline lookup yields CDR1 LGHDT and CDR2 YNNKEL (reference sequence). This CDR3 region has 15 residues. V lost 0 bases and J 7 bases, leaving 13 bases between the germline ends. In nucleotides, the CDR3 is TGTGCCAGCAGCCAAGACTCCGGCAGAACAAATGAGCAGTTCTTC. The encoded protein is CASSQDSGRTNEQFF.

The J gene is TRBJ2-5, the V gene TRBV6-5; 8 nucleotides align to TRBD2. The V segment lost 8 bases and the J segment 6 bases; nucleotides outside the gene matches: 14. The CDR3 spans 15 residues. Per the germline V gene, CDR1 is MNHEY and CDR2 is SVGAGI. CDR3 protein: CASCTGTRRAKTQYF. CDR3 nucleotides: TGTGCCAGCTGTACCGGGACTAGGAGGGCGAAGACCCAGTACTTC.

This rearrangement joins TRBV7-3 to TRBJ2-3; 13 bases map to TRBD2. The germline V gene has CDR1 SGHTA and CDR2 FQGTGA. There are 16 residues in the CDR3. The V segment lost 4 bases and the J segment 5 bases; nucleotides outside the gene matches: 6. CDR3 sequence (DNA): TGTGCCAGCAGCTCCCGACTAGCGGGGGGTCTAGATACGCAGTATTTT. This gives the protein CASSSRLAGGLDTQYF.

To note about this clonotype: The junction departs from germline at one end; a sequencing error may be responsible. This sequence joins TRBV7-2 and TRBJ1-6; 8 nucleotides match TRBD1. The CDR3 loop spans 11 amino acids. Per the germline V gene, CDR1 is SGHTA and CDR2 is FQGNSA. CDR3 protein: CASSTTGAFYF. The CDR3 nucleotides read TGTGCCAGCAGCACGACAGGGGCCTTTTACTTT.

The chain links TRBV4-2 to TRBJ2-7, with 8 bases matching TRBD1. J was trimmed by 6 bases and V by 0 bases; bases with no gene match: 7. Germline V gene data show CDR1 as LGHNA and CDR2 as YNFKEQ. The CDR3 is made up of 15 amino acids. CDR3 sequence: CASSQDDRGPTEQYF. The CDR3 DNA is TGTGCCAGCAGCCAAGATGACAGGGGCCCAACCGAGCAGTACTTC.

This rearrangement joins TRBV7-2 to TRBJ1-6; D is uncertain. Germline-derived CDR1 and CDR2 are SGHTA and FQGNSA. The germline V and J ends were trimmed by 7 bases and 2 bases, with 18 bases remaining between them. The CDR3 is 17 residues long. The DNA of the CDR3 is TGTGCCAGCACCATTCTTAGGAGTGGTGCCTATAATTCACCCCTCCACTTT. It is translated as CASTILRSGAYNSPLHF.

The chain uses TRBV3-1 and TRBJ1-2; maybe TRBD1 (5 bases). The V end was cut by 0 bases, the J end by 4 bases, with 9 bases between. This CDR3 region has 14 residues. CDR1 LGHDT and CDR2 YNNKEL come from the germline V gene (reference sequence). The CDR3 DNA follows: TGTGCCAGCAGCCAAGATCCGGGGCCCTATGGCTACACCTTC. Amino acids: CASSQDPGPYGYTF.

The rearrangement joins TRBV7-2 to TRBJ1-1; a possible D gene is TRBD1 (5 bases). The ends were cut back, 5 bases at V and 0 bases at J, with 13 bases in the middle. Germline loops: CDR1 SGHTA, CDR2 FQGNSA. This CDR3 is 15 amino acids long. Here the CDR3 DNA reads TGTGCCAGCAGCCCACACGGGACGGTGAACACTGAAGCTTTCTTT. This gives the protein CASSPHGTVNTEAFF. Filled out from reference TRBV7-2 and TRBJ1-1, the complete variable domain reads GAGVSQSPSNKVTEKGKDVELRCDPISGHTALYWYRQSLGQGLEFLIYFQGNSAPDKSGLPSDRFSAERTGGSVSTLTIQRTQQEDSAVYLCASSPHGTVNTEAFFGQGTRLTVV.

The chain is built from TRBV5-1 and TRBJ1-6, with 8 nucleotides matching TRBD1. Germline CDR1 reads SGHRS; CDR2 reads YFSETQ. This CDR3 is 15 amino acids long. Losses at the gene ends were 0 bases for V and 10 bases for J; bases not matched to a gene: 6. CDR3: CASSLDGQGGSPLHF. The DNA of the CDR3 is TGCGCCAGCAGCTTGGATGGACAGGGTGGATCACCCCTCCACTTT.